These 26 T cell receptor beta chains were all obtained from the same sample, sequenced in a study of CD8 T cells in Susac syndrome. When the RNA was reverse transcribed, random hexamers were used with an input of roughly 0.45 to 1 ug. TCRdb re-called the immunoSEQ multiplex PCR reads with MiXCR, one entry per CDR3 protein. The sample yields 150,000 to 190,000 distinct CDR3 sequences, approximately 94% seen once. Source material: CD8+ T cells from PBMCs. These receptors originate from a human donor with multiple sclerosis.

The V call is TRBV5-6, the J call TRBJ1-6, with 8 bases identical to TRBD1. In germline, CDR1 is SGHDT, CDR2 YYEEEE. This CDR3 comprises 14 residues. The J segment lost 9 bases and the V segment lost 5 bases, leaving 7 bases of the junction unmatched. The chain's CDR3 is CASSLGTGASPLHF. The CDR3 DNA sequence: TGTGCCAGCAGTCTTGGGACAGGCGCTTCACCCCTCCACTTT.

This clonotype was recorded once. V gene TRBV4-1 combines with J gene TRBJ2-5; 7 bases match TRBD2. The V and J ends lost 4 bases and 9 bases, in that order; junction bases with no gene match: 14. The CDR3 covers 15 residues. Germline V CDR1 and CDR2: MGHRA, YSYEKL. The CDR3 DNA reads TGCGCCAGCAGCCCTCGGGACGACTTGGGGGGGTCCCAGTACTTC. As protein: CASSPRDDLGGSQYF.

This sequence joins TRBV20-1 and TRBJ2-7; D is undetermined. This CDR3 comprises 16 residues. In germline, CDR1 is DFQATT, CDR2 SNEGSKA (reference sequence). V was trimmed by 0 bases and J by 0 bases, leaving 15 bases between them. The CDR3 DNA sequence: TGCAGTGCTAGAGATTTGGCCCTACTTGGCTCCTACGAGCAGTACTTC. It encodes CSARDLALLGSYEQYF.

In its sample, this clonotype was seen once. The chain employs TRBV7-2 and TRBJ2-1; maybe TRBD2 (7 bases). Looked up from germline, CDR1 is SGHTA and CDR2 is FQGNSA. The CDR3 totals 16 residues. Trimming removed 5 bases from V and 6 bases from J, with 20 bases in between. CDR3: CASSPVGGEGGNEQFF. CDR3 DNA: TGTGCCAGCAGCCCCGTTGGGGGGGAAGGGGGCAATGAGCAGTTCTTC.

A single count supports this clonotype. The CDR3 DNA is TGTGCCTGGATCGCGGCGTCCTACGAGCAGTACTTC. Translation gives CAWIAASYEQYF. This chain links TRBV30 with TRBJ2-7; D is unresolved. The V gene's germline CDR1 is GTSNPN and CDR2 SVGIG (reference sequence). V was clipped by 4 bases and J by 1 base, with 8 bases between them. The CDR3 is 12 residues long.

The chain has TRBV7-6 and TRBJ1-4; tentative D call: TRBD1 (5 bases). Germline CDR1 SGHVS, CDR2 FNYEAQ. The CDR3 contains 15 residues. With 5 bases removed from V and 3 bases from J, the gap between germline ends came to 13 bases. The CDR3 protein is CASSPRERANEKLFF. DNA of the CDR3: TGTGCCAGCAGCCCCAGGGAGAGAGCTAATGAAAAACTGTTTTTT.

This chain uses TRBV6-5 with TRBJ2-5; D tentatively reads TRBD1 or TRBD2 (6 bases each). This CDR3 has 13 amino acids. V shed 8 bases and J shed 4 bases, with 14 bases lying between them. Germline V lookup: CDR1 MNHEY, CDR2 SVGAGI. The CDR3 bases are TGTGCCAGCGGGTTACAGGGACTAGAGACCCAGTACTTC. This sequence encodes CASGLQGLETQYF.

The rearrangement links TRBV29-1 to TRBJ2-3; TRBD1 matches at 9 bases. V gave up 4 bases and J gave up 4 bases; unmatched junction bases: 3. From germline, CDR1 is SQVTM and CDR2 ANQGSEA. This CDR3 has 13 residues. DNA of the CDR3: TGCAGCGTTGGACAGGGGGAGGCAGATACGCAGTATTTT. Its protein product is CSVGQGEADTQYF.

The chain is built from TRBV9 and TRBJ1-1, with D hard to call. Germline V gene sequence: CDR1 SGDLS, CDR2 YYNGEE. This CDR3 comprises 15 residues. The V end lost 0 bases, the J end lost 0 bases, and 9 bases lay between the germline ends. CDR3 coding DNA: TGTGCCAGCAGCGTAGGCGGTTACATGAACACTGAAGCTTTCTTT. Protein sequence: CASSVGGYMNTEAFF.

This chain connects TRBV27 to TRBJ1-5; no clear D. Trimming cost V 5 bases and J 5 bases, with 13 bases left between them. CDR3 size: 14 residues. Germline V gene sequence: CDR1 MNHEY, CDR2 SMNVEV (reference sequence). CDR3: CASSKTGNYQPQHF. The CDR3 coding sequence is TGTGCCAGCAGTAAGACGGGGAATTATCAGCCCCAGCATTTT.

The chain joins TRBV12-3 or TRBV12-4 to TRBJ1-2; unclear D gene. V was trimmed by 1 base and J by 3 bases, leaving 6 bases between them. This CDR3 spans 13 amino acids. The CDR3 DNA sequence: TGTGCCAGCAGTTTAGGACCACACTATGGCTACACCTTC. This sequence encodes CASSLGPHYGYTF.

The rearrangement uses TRBV30 and TRBJ1-4; no firm D call. V lost 3 bases to trimming and J lost 10 bases, with 21 bases between them. CDR3 length: 15 residues. Germline V gene lookup returns CDR1 GTSNPN and CDR2 SVGIG (reference sequence). CDR3 amino acids: CAWRPWEESGGKLFF. As DNA, the CDR3 is TGTGCCTGGAGGCCCTGGGAAGAGTCGGGAGGAAAACTGTTTTTT.

J is TRBJ2-3 and V is TRBV28; 10 bases fit TRBD2. CDR3 length: 15 amino acids. The J segment lost 7 bases and the V segment lost 1 base, leaving 5 bases of the junction unmatched. Looked up from germline, CDR1 is MDHEN and CDR2 is SYDVKM. In DNA, the CDR3 is TGTGCCAGCAGTTTATCCAGCGGGGGGGCTAATACGCAGTATTTT. The encoded protein is CASSLSSGGANTQYF. The full variable domain, its missing parts supplied by reference TRBV28 and TRBJ2-3, is DVKVTQSSRYLVKRTGEKVFLECVQDMDHENMFWYRQDPGLGLRLIYFSYDVKMKEKGDIPEGYSVSREKKERFSLILESASTNQTSMYLCASSLSSGGANTQYFGPGTRLTVL.

This rearrangement joins TRBV28 to TRBJ1-5; TRBD1 is a possible D gene (5 bases). The germline V and J ends were trimmed by 3 bases and 7 bases, with 13 bases remaining between them. CDR1 MDHEN and CDR2 SYDVKM come from the germline V gene. The CDR3 is 14 amino acids. In DNA form, the CDR3 reads TGTGCCAGCAGTTTTAGGGGAGTCGCCCAGCCCCAGCATTTT. Its protein product is CASSFRGVAQPQHF.

V gene TRBV6-5 combines with J gene TRBJ1-4; no reliable D call. CDR1 is MNHEY, CDR2 SVGAGI, per germline. The CDR3 has 14 residues. The V end lost 5 bases, the J end lost 5 bases, and 12 bases lay between the germline ends. The CDR3 DNA sequence: TGTGCCAGCAGTCCGTATATAGGGAATGAAAAACTGTTTTTT. Protein product: CASSPYIGNEKLFF.

The table lists this clonotype with a count of one. The rearrangement joins TRBV7-9 to TRBJ2-7, with D possibly TRBD1 on 6 matching bases. Germline assignment: CDR1 SEHNR and CDR2 FQNEAQ (reference sequence). V gave up 5 bases and J gave up 4 bases, with 21 bases separating them. The CDR3 runs 16 residues. The CDR3 is CASSVPGQKDLYEQYF. CDR3 in DNA: TGTGCCAGCAGCGTACCAGGACAGAAGGATTTATACGAGCAGTACTTC.

This clonotype was picked up one time. This chain connects TRBV12-3 or TRBV12-4 to TRBJ1-1; maybe TRBD1 (5 bases). This CDR3 spans 15 amino acids. The V end was cut by 4 bases, the J end by 4 bases, with 16 bases between. CDR3 region: CASSSAHQGGTEAFF. Here the CDR3 DNA reads TGTGCCAGCAGTTCGGCCCACCAGGGAGGCACTGAAGCTTTCTTT.

V is TRBV4-1 and J is TRBJ2-1, with D unresolved. CDR3 length: 15 amino acids. Trimming removed 2 bases at V and 2 bases at J, with 10 bases between. Germline V lookup: CDR1 MGHRA, CDR2 YSYEKL. The CDR3 region has the DNA TGCGCCAGCAGCCAAACCCCGGACCCCTACAATGAGCAGTTCTTC. It encodes CASSQTPDPYNEQFF.

The chain carries TRBV29-1 and TRBJ1-1, with D perhaps TRBD1 (5 bases). This CDR3 comprises 13 residues. Trimming left V 7 bases short and J 1 base short, with 13 bases between. Germline CDR1 reads SQVTM; CDR2 reads ANQGSEA. CDR3 region: CSAQEGRNTEAFF. CDR3 DNA: TGCAGCGCCCAGGAGGGGCGGAACACTGAAGCTTTCTTT.

CDR3 sequence reads: CASSDRGPKSPLHF. The DNA for the CDR3 is TGTGCCAGCAGTGACAGGGGTCCAAAATCACCCCTCCACTTT. The rearrangement joins TRBV27 to TRBJ1-6, with 8 positions matching TRBD1. Trimming removed 5 bases from V and 10 bases from J; junction bases left unmatched: 7. Germline lookup yields CDR1 MNHEY and CDR2 SMNVEV (reference sequence). The CDR3 runs 14 residues.

The chain employs TRBV14 and TRBJ1-6, with D maybe TRBD1 (6 bases). The germline V gene encodes CDR1 SGHDN and CDR2 FVKESK. The CDR3 length is 15 residues. V gave up 0 bases and J gave up 6 bases, with 9 bases separating them. The CDR3, as DNA: TGTGCCAGCAGCCAAGATCGGGGGCGTAATTCACCCCTCCACTTT. This codes for CASSQDRGRNSPLHF.

The chain couples TRBV12-3 or TRBV12-4 to TRBJ1-2; possibly TRBD1 for D (5 bases). The ends were cut back, 5 bases at V and 3 bases at J, with 13 bases in the middle. This CDR3 region has 14 residues. The CDR3 sequence: CASSVPGADYGYTF. In DNA, the CDR3 is TGTGCCAGCAGTGTTCCTGGGGCTGACTATGGCTACACCTTC.

The rearrangement links TRBV28 to TRBJ2-7, with no clear D. Deletions cut 4 bases from V and 2 bases from J, with 24 bases between. Germline V gene data show CDR1 as MDHEN and CDR2 as SYDVKM. This CDR3 comprises 18 residues. This CDR3 reads CASSYHLLPSYFAYEQYF. In DNA form, the CDR3 reads TGTGCCAGCAGTTACCACCTCCTTCCCAGTTACTTCGCCTACGAGCAGTACTTC.

The V and J genes are TRBV15 and TRBJ1-2; D is undetermined. Trimming removed 5 bases from V and 8 bases from J, with 24 bases in between. Germline values: CDR1 LNHNV, CDR2 YYDKDF (reference sequence). This CDR3 has 16 amino acids. Written as DNA, the CDR3 is TGTGCCACCAGCGCCCATCTAGACGGGTCTATGCCCGGCTACACCTTC. This encodes CATSAHLDGSMPGYTF.

The genes are TRBV13 and TRBJ2-5; the D gene is possibly TRBD2 (7 bases). V lost 5 bases to trimming and J lost 4 bases, with 17 bases between them. CDR3 length equals 15 residues. Germline CDR1 PRHDT, CDR2 FYEKMQ (reference sequence). The CDR3 spells CASSPWGGGPETQYF. The CDR3 coding sequence is TGTGCCAGCAGCCCTTGGGGCGGGGGCCCAGAGACCCAGTACTTC.

The chain joins TRBV7-9 to TRBJ2-2; D call uncertain. V gave up 11 bases and J gave up 6 bases, with 10 bases separating them. Germline V gene lookup returns CDR1 SEHNR and CDR2 FQNEAQ (reference sequence). This CDR3 is 11 amino acids long. This CDR3 reads CALLGSGELFF. Written as DNA, the CDR3 is TGTGCCCTTTTAGGGTCCGGGGAGCTGTTTTTT.